Below are 20 T cell receptor beta chains sequenced from a single sample in a study of beta chain features in type 1 diabetes. Their cognate antigens are unknown. Investigators reverse transcribed all isolated RNA, so they sequenced expressed TCRB transcripts. The assay was immunoSEQ multiplex PCR, and TCRdb's table has in-frame clones only and misses some. The sample shows 95,000 to 150,000 clones, about a sixth of them seen only once. Study-level points and caveats: Shortening that was moderate but significant affected the TCRB CDR3s of Type 1 diabetes patients in all four CD4+ subsets.

The specimen was central memory CD4+ T cells from blood. These receptors were obtained from a man aged 25 to 45 with type 1 diabetes.

This clone was found a few times. This chain uses TRBV29-1 with TRBJ2-3; D possibly uses TRBD1 or TRBD2 (5 bases each). Germline V CDR1 and CDR2: SQVTM, ANQGSEA. CDR3 size: 15 residues. V was shortened by 4 bases and J by 4 bases, with 18 bases between the two germline ends. CDR3 residues: CSVARDPSWSDTQYF. In nucleotides, the CDR3 is TGCAGCGTTGCGAGGGACCCTAGCTGGTCAGATACGCAGTATTTT.

The CDR3, as DNA: TGTGCCAGCAGCGTAGGTCCCCGAACTGCCGGAGACACCGGGGAGCTGTTTTTT. Translation: CASSVGPRTAGDTGELFF. This chain links TRBV9 with TRBJ2-2; D is ambiguous. V was trimmed by 0 bases and J by 3 bases, leaving 18 bases between them. The CDR3 is made up of 18 amino acids. CDR1 and CDR2 from the germline V gene are SGDLS and YYNGEE. Full variable domain (remainder filled in from reference TRBV9 and TRBJ2-2): DSGVTQTPKHLITATGQRVTLRCSPRSGDLSVYWYQQSLDQGLQFLIQYYNGEERAKGNILERFSAQQFPDLHSELNLSSLELGDSALYFCASSVGPRTAGDTGELFFGEGSRLTVL.

This clone appeared a few times. This rearrangement joins TRBV7-2 to TRBJ1-5, with 10 bases that match TRBD1. Germline lookup yields CDR1 SGHTA and CDR2 FQGNSA. This CDR3 comprises 14 residues. Trimming removed 5 bases from V and 6 bases from J; junction bases left unmatched: 4. The CDR3 DNA sequence: TGTGCCAGCAGCCCGGACAGGGGGACTCAGCCCCAGCATTTT. Translation gives CASSPDRGTQPQHF.

This rearrangement joins TRBV28 to TRBJ1-2; D is perhaps TRBD1 (5 bases). Trimming left V 10 bases short and J 8 bases short, with 23 bases between. There are 14 residues in the CDR3. Germline V CDR1 and CDR2: MDHEN, SYDVKM. The CDR3 bases are TGTGCCACCAGAAGTGGACAACTGGATTTGGGCTACACCTTC. This translates into CATRSGQLDLGYTF.

The sample holds a few counts of this clone. CDR3 coding DNA: TGCAGCGTTGATTTATCCGGTTCTTCCCACGAGCAGTACTTC. Protein sequence: CSVDLSGSSHEQYF. This chain joins TRBV29-1 and TRBJ2-7; D unresolved. CDR3 length: 14 residues. Trimming took 3 bases from V and 5 from J, leaving 17 bases between them. Germline V lookup: CDR1 SQVTM, CDR2 ANQGSEA.

This clone was detected many times. The J gene is TRBJ2-6, the V gene TRBV29-1; 7 positions agree with TRBD1. CDR1 is SQVTM and CDR2 is ANQGSEA in the germline V gene. The V gene end was trimmed by 4 bases and the J gene end by 0 bases; junction bases not matched to a gene: 6. The CDR3 loop spans 16 amino acids. Here the CDR3 DNA reads TGCAGCGTTGTGGGACAGACAAGCTCTGGGGCCAACGTCCTGACTTTC. It encodes CSVVGQTSSGANVLTF.

V is TRBV29-1 and J is TRBJ2-5; a weak D match, TRBD2 (6 bases). V was clipped by 7 bases and J by 5 bases, with 17 bases between them. Germline-derived CDR1 and CDR2 are SQVTM and ANQGSEA. The CDR3 extends over 13 amino acids. DNA of the CDR3: TGCAGCGCCGAGGGCCTCCGGGGGGAGACCCAGTACTTC. This encodes CSAEGLRGETQYF.

This clone has just a few counts. The CDR3 DNA follows: TGTGCCAGCAGCGTAGAAGGTTTAGGGGGCTCGGGGGCAGATACGCAGTATTTT. Translated: CASSVEGLGGSGADTQYF. This sequence joins TRBV9 and TRBJ2-3; a weak D match, TRBD1 (7 bases). This CDR3 comprises 18 residues. Trimming cost V 0 bases and J 4 bases, with 21 bases left between them. The germline CDR1 and CDR2 sequences are SGDLS and YYNGEE.

V gene TRBV7-9 combines with J gene TRBJ2-7; D not resolved. The V and J ends lost 3 bases and 1 base respectively, with 7 bases between them. Per germline, CDR1 SEHNR and CDR2 FQNEAQ (reference sequence). The CDR3 has 13 amino acids. As DNA, the CDR3 is TGTGCCAGCAGCTTCAGAACATCCTACGAGCAGTACTTC. Translating it yields CASSFRTSYEQYF.

The chain joins TRBV7-2 to TRBJ2-5; maybe TRBD2 (5 bases). The V gene lost 5 bases and the J gene lost 4 bases, with 17 bases spanning the gap. This CDR3 is built from 15 residues. The V gene's germline CDR1 is SGHTA and CDR2 FQGNSA. The DNA for the CDR3 is TGTGCCAGCAGCCTAGAGGCGACGAGCGGAGAGACCCAGTACTTC. This gives the protein CASSLEATSGETQYF. The full variable domain, rest sourced from reference TRBV7-2 and TRBJ2-5, is GAGVSQSPSNKVTEKGKDVELRCDPISGHTALYWYRQSLGQGLEFLIYFQGNSAPDKSGLPSDRFSAERTGGSVSTLTIQRTQQEDSAVYLCASSLEATSGETQYFGPGTRLLVL.

This clone was counted only a few times. The rearrangement links TRBV29-1 to TRBJ1-1; unclear D gene. Germline CDR1 and CDR2: SQVTM and ANQGSEA. The V end lost 4 bases, the J end lost 0 bases, and 6 bases lay between the germline ends. This CDR3 spans 12 amino acids. CDR3 amino acids: CSVGRLNTEAFF. In DNA, the CDR3 is TGCAGCGTTGGGCGGTTGAACACTGAAGCTTTCTTT.

This clone has a count of ten or more. The CDR3 DNA reads TGTGCCAGCAGAAAGGTGTGGAATTCACCCCTCCACTTT. The encoded protein is CASRKVWNSPLHF. The chain uses TRBV14 and TRBJ1-6; D remains unclear. Deletions cut 6 bases from V and 7 bases from J, with 10 bases between. The germline gives CDR1 SGHDN, CDR2 FVKESK. The CDR3 loop spans 13 amino acids.

CDR3 coding DNA: TGTGCCAGCAGACGGGACAGTTACTACGAGCAGTACTTC. This codes for CASRRDSYYEQYF. This chain uses TRBV27 with TRBJ2-7; 7 nucleotides agree with TRBD1. This CDR3 region has 13 residues. V dropped 6 bases and J dropped 3; count of bases not matched to a gene: 5. CDR1 and CDR2 from the germline V gene are MNHEY and SMNVEV (reference sequence).

The chain carries TRBV7-2 and TRBJ2-5; D not resolved. The ends were cut back, 0 bases at V and 4 bases at J, with 15 bases in the middle. The CDR3 contains 16 residues. Germline V CDR1 and CDR2: SGHTA, FQGNSA. The DNA for the CDR3 is TGTGCCAGCAGCTTAGCTCGATTATCTTTGGGAGAGACCCAGTACTTC. Translating gives CASSLARLSLGETQYF.

This clone was observed a few times. The chain combines TRBV7-2 with TRBJ1-2; D remains unclear. Trimming removed 4 bases at V and 0 bases at J, with 18 bases between. Looked up from germline, CDR1 is SGHTA and CDR2 is FQGNSA. The CDR3 runs to 17 residues. DNA of the CDR3: TGTGCCAGCAGCTCCCCTCGGGGAAGAAAAGCTAACTATGGCTACACCTTC. Protein: CASSSPRGRKANYGYTF.

V usage is TRBV10-3 and J usage is TRBJ2-1; maybe TRBD1 (5 bases). This CDR3 has 13 amino acids. CDR1 ENHRY and CDR2 SYGVKD come from the germline V gene. V was cut by 9 bases and J by 2 bases, with 11 bases left in between. In DNA form, the CDR3 reads TGTGCCATAAAGGACATACCCTACAATGAGCAGTTCTTC. This gives the protein CAIKDIPYNEQFF.

This clone was seen a few times. V gene TRBV10-3 combines with J gene TRBJ2-5; a weak D match, TRBD1 (6 bases). The germline gives CDR1 ENHRY, CDR2 SYGVKD. Trimming left V 5 bases short and J 1 base short, with 8 bases between. CDR3 length: 13 residues. The CDR3 DNA sequence: TGTGCCATCAGTCCGACAGGCCAAGAGACCCAGTACTTC. This translates into CAISPTGQETQYF.

This clone was detected only a few times. The chain employs TRBV7-9 and TRBJ2-3; TRBD1 is a possible D gene (5 bases). Trimming cost V 3 bases and J 0 bases, with 10 bases left between them. This CDR3 contains 15 residues. Looked up from germline, CDR1 is SEHNR and CDR2 is FQNEAQ (reference sequence). The CDR3 protein is CASSFDSPSTDTQYF. The CDR3 region has the DNA TGTGCCAGCAGCTTTGACAGTCCTAGCACAGATACGCAGTATTTT.

V is TRBV4-3 and J is TRBJ1-4; the D is unclear. The V and J ends lost 4 bases and 0 bases respectively, with 12 bases between them. Looked up from germline, CDR1 is LGHNA and CDR2 is YSLEER. The CDR3 runs 16 residues. CDR3 in amino acids: CASSLQASATNEKLFF. The CDR3 bases are TGCGCCAGCAGCCTCCAGGCCTCTGCAACTAATGAAAAACTGTTTTTT.

This clone was seen more than once but under ten times. The chain's CDR3 is CASSLEWGSAGNEQFF. The CDR3 nucleotides are TGTGCCAGCAGCTTGGAGTGGGGGAGCGCGGGCAATGAGCAGTTCTTC. This chain joins TRBV11-2 and TRBJ2-1; the D gene could be TRBD1 or TRBD2 (5 bases each). The V gene lost 3 bases and the J gene lost 6 bases, with 18 bases spanning the gap. From germline, CDR1 is SGHAT and CDR2 FQNNGV. The CDR3 runs 16 residues.